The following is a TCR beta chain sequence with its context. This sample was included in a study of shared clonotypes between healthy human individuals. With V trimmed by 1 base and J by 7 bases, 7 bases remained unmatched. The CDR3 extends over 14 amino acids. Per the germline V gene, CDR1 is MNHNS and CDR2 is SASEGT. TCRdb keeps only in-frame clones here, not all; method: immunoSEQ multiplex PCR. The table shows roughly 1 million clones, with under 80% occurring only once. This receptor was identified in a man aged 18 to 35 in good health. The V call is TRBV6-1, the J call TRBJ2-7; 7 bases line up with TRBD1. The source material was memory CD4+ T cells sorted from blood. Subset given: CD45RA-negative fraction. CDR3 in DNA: TGTGCCAGCAGTGAAGGAGACAGGGTCGGTGAGCAGTACTTC. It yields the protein CASSEGDRVGEQYF.